One and the same sample provided the 30 T cell receptor beta chains below, sequenced in a study of CD4 T cells in relation to SARS-CoV-2 and coronaviruses. Unexposed donor CD4+ T cells date from about 2011-2018, before the COVID-19 pandemic. Isolation of CD4+ T cells took place after around 11 days in culture. Antigens of these TCRs are unknown. Repertoires were generated with immunoSEQ multiplex PCR, while TCRdb's copy carries only in-frame clones and drops some. The table lists roughly 24,000 clones, more than 75% of them singletons, with about 15% in the top ten. Sequenced input: CD4+ T cells from PBMCs, cultured in vitro. Receptor source: a human donor in good health.

This chain connects TRBV19 to TRBJ2-7; D gene ambiguous. The V end lost 2 bases, the J end lost 3 bases, and 11 bases lay between the germline ends. The CDR3 is 14 residues long. The germline V gene encodes CDR1 LNHDA and CDR2 SQIVND (reference sequence). The CDR3 reads CASSISSGDYEQYF. The CDR3 DNA sequence: TGTGCCAGTAGTATAAGTTCCGGAGACTACGAGCAGTACTTC.

CDR3 loop: CASSGPSGGWETQYF. In DNA form, the CDR3 reads TGTGCCAGCAGTGGACCTAGCGGGGGGTGGGAGACCCAGTACTTC. This rearrangement joins TRBV2 to TRBJ2-5; 11 nucleotides agree with TRBD2. This CDR3 is built from 15 residues. Germline values: CDR1 SNHLY, CDR2 FYNNEI. V dropped 4 bases and J dropped 5; count of bases not matched to a gene: 6.

The chain links TRBV5-8 to TRBJ1-5; D is unclear. Trimming took off 0 bases at V and 4 bases at J, with 11 bases between the two ends. The CDR3 loop spans 15 amino acids. Germline V gene sequence: CDR1 SGHTS, CDR2 YDEGEE. In nucleotides, the CDR3 is TGTGCCAGCAGCTTGGCAGGAGGGAGAAATCAGCCCCAGCATTTT. It translates to CASSLAGGRNQPQHF.

The chain combines TRBV19 with TRBJ1-5; D is perhaps TRBD1 (5 bases). CDR1 LNHDA and CDR2 SQIVND come from the germline V gene (reference sequence). The CDR3 spans 15 residues. Deletions cut 6 bases from V and 2 bases from J, with 14 bases between. The CDR3 region is CASSPGRAGNQPQHF. DNA of the CDR3: TGTGCCAGTAGCCCAGGGAGGGCGGGCAATCAGCCCCAGCATTTT.

The V call is TRBV6-1, the J call TRBJ1-2; D call uncertain. Trimming shortened V by 8 bases and J by 0 bases, and 10 bases separated the two germline ends. Germline V gives CDR1 MNHNS, CDR2 SASEGT. This CDR3 comprises 13 residues. CDR3 amino acids: CASLKNPNYGYTF. The CDR3 DNA follows: TGTGCCAGCTTAAAGAACCCTAACTATGGCTACACCTTC.

This chain joins TRBV6-5 and TRBJ2-7; 9 bases are a match to TRBD1. V gave up 7 bases and J gave up 5 bases; unmatched junction bases: 9. From germline, CDR1 is MNHEY and CDR2 SVGAGI. The CDR3 sequence is 14 residues long. The CDR3 here is CASTGQGSTNEQYF. The DNA for the CDR3 is TGTGCCAGCACAGGACAGGGGTCAACCAACGAGCAGTACTTC.

This chain joins TRBV6-5 and TRBJ1-5; no definite D call. Trimming took off 4 bases at V and 0 bases at J, with 10 bases between the two ends. Germline loops: CDR1 MNHEY, CDR2 SVGAGI. This CDR3 region has 15 residues. CDR3 in DNA: TGTGCCAGCAGTTTGACCTACAATAGCAATCAGCCCCAGCATTTT. It encodes CASSLTYNSNQPQHF.

The chain carries TRBV9 and TRBJ2-7; possibly TRBD2 for D (6 bases). V lost 2 bases to trimming and J lost 6 bases, with 9 bases between them. Per germline, CDR1 SGDLS and CDR2 YYNGEE. The CDR3 consists of 12 residues. CDR3 region: CASSVGGPEQYF. The CDR3 coding sequence is TGTGCCAGCAGCGTGGGGGGACCCGAGCAGTACTTC.

This chain uses TRBV5-5 with TRBJ1-2; D remains ambiguous. Trimming removed 3 bases at V and 4 bases at J, with 10 bases between. Germline CDR1 is SGHKS and CDR2 is YYEKEE (reference sequence). CDR3 size: 13 residues. CDR3 in amino acids: CASSSAGGYGYTF. The CDR3 nucleotides are TGTGCCAGCAGCTCAGCGGGTGGCTATGGCTACACCTTC.

This clone was seen a handful of times. The chain employs TRBV3-1 (or the pseudogene TRBV3-2) and TRBJ1-2; 7 positions match TRBD1. Germline V lookup: CDR1 LGHDT, CDR2 YNNKEL (reference sequence). This CDR3 has 14 amino acids. Trimming removed 1 base from V and 10 bases from J; junction bases left unmatched: 9. CDR3: CASSQVEGAVSYTF. The CDR3 nucleotides read TGTGCCAGCAGCCAAGTTGAGGGGGCGGTTTCCTACACCTTC.

The V call is TRBV10-3, the J call TRBJ2-1; D is possibly TRBD2 (6 bases). From germline, CDR1 is ENHRY and CDR2 SYGVKD. Trimming stripped 6 bases from V and 7 bases from J, with 16 bases between. The CDR3 loop spans 14 amino acids. The DNA of the CDR3 is TGTGCCATCAGGAGCGGGTTGGCTTTAAATGAGCAGTTCTTC. Protein product: CAIRSGLALNEQFF.

This clone was counted only a few times. The gene calls are TRBV14 and TRBJ2-3, with D unresolved. Germline loops: CDR1 SGHDN, CDR2 FVKESK. CDR3 length: 16 amino acids. The germline V and J ends were trimmed by 0 bases and 2 bases, with 12 bases remaining between them. CDR3 sequence: CASSQDGVFLTDTQYF. The DNA of the CDR3 is TGTGCCAGCAGCCAAGATGGAGTTTTCCTCACAGATACGCAGTATTTT.

The chain is built from TRBV5-1 and TRBJ2-1, with 12 bases lining up with TRBD2. This CDR3 comprises 15 residues. CDR1 is SGHRS and CDR2 is YFSETQ in the germline V gene. With V trimmed by 3 bases and J by 5 bases, 3 bases remained unmatched. DNA of the CDR3: TGCGCCAGCAGCTCCAGGACTAGCGGGAACAATGAGCAGTTCTTC. Protein: CASSSRTSGNNEQFF. The whole variable domain, filled in from reference TRBV5-1 and TRBJ2-1, reads KAGVTQTPRYLIKTRGQQVTLSCSPISGHRSVSWYQQTPGQGLQFLFEYFSETQRNKGNFPGRFSGRQFSNSRSEMNVSTLELGDSALYLCASSSRTSGNNEQFFGPGTRLTVL.

The chain links TRBV4-1 to TRBJ1-4; 7 nucleotides line up with TRBD1. Germline CDR1 and CDR2: MGHRA and YSYEKL. J was trimmed by 8 bases and V by 1 base; bases with no gene match: 1. The length of the CDR3 is 13 residues. The CDR3 reads CASSQGDREKLFF. The DNA for the CDR3 is TGCGCCAGCAGCCAAGGGGACAGAGAAAAACTGTTTTTT.

This clone counts as medium-sized (0.01 to 0.1%). The chain links TRBV30 to TRBJ1-2, with D possibly matching TRBD1 (6 bases). V lost 3 bases and J 6 bases, leaving 14 bases between the germline ends. The germline CDR1 and CDR2 sequences are GTSNPN and SVGIG (reference sequence). The CDR3 contains 13 residues. Written as DNA, the CDR3 is TGTGCCTGGAGAACGGACAGACGAGATGGCTACACCTTC. As protein: CAWRTDRRDGYTF.

V and J are TRBV15 and TRBJ2-6; unclear D gene. The CDR3 extends over 15 amino acids. Germline CDR1 LNHNV, CDR2 YYDKDF (reference sequence). V gave up 1 base and J gave up 1 base, with 5 bases separating them. The CDR3 here is CATSRVGSGANVLTF. The CDR3 region has the DNA TGTGCCACCAGCAGAGTTGGGTCTGGGGCCAACGTCCTGACTTTC.

This chain uses TRBV15 with TRBJ2-7; a possible D gene is TRBD1 (5 bases). Trimming removed 0 bases from V and 6 bases from J, with 9 bases in between. Germline CDR1 and CDR2: LNHNV and YYDKDF (reference sequence). The CDR3 totals 13 residues. For the CDR3, the DNA is TGTGCCACCAGCAGAGATTACCAGGGCGAGCAGTACTTC. This encodes CATSRDYQGEQYF.

The chain employs TRBV5-1 and TRBJ1-6; D not certain. V lost 0 bases to trimming and J lost 8 bases, with 9 bases between them. This CDR3 has 14 residues. Germline V gives CDR1 SGHRS, CDR2 YFSETQ. This chain's CDR3 is CASSLEHGHSPLHF. Written as DNA, the CDR3 is TGCGCCAGCAGCTTGGAACACGGCCATTCACCCCTCCACTTT.

J is TRBJ1-3 and V is TRBV2, with 12 bases lining up with TRBD1. Unmatched junction bases numbered 2, after V lost 6 bases and J lost 2 bases. The CDR3 sequence is 15 residues long. In germline, CDR1 is SNHLY, CDR2 FYNNEI. This chain's CDR3 is CASSGTGGTGNTIYF. CDR3 DNA sequence: TGTGCCAGCAGCGGGACAGGGGGCACTGGAAACACCATATATTTT.

The CDR3 is CASSSPAVGSQETQYF. The CDR3 DNA is TGTGCCAGCAGTTCCCCCGCGGTAGGGAGCCAAGAGACCCAGTACTTC. The chain joins TRBV28 to TRBJ2-5, with D possibly being TRBD2 (5 bases). The CDR3 sequence is 16 residues long. Germline V gives CDR1 MDHEN, CDR2 SYDVKM. Trimming pared 4 bases from V and 1 base from J, leaving 16 bases between.

Only a few counts were recorded for this clone. The chain couples TRBV2 to TRBJ1-5; D is ambiguous. The CDR3 runs 13 residues. V was shortened by 6 bases and J by 1 base, with 7 bases between the two germline ends. CDR1 and CDR2 (germline): SNHLY, FYNNEI. The CDR3 DNA sequence: TGTGCCAGCAGGGACGGGAGCAATCAGCCCCAGCATTTT. Protein sequence: CASRDGSNQPQHF.

The J gene is TRBJ1-2, the V gene TRBV7-8; no firm D call. Germline lookup yields CDR1 SGHVS and CDR2 FQNEAQ. The ends were cut back, 7 bases at V and 4 bases at J, with 19 bases in the middle. This CDR3 is 15 amino acids long. The CDR3 spells CASTPAGQLSYGYTF. As DNA, the CDR3 is TGTGCCAGCACCCCGGCTGGGCAACTAAGCTATGGCTACACCTTC.

The CDR3 nucleotides are TGTGCCAGTCGGGACAGGGGGCAAAGTGAAGCTTTCTTT. Translation gives CASRDRGQSEAFF. The chain combines TRBV6-5 with TRBJ1-1; 12 nucleotides agree with TRBD1. The CDR3 runs 13 residues. The V and J ends lost 9 bases and 7 bases, in that order; junction bases with no gene match: 6. Germline V lookup: CDR1 MNHEY, CDR2 SVGAGI.

The chain joins TRBV5-5 to TRBJ1-1, with D possibly matching TRBD1 (6 bases). Trimming took off 2 bases at V and 1 base at J, with 9 bases between the two ends. Germline lookup yields CDR1 SGHKS and CDR2 YYEKEE (reference sequence). The CDR3 runs to 14 residues. The CDR3 coding sequence is TGTGCCAGCAGCTTTAACAGGGCGAACACTGAAGCTTTCTTT. Protein: CASSFNRANTEAFF. Using reference TRBV5-5 and TRBJ1-1 for the parts outside the CDR3, the full variable domain is DAGVTQSPTHLIKTRGQQVTLRCSPISGHKSVSWYQQVLGQGPQFIFQYYEKEERGRGNFPDRFSARQFPNYSSELNVNALLLGDSALYLCASSFNRANTEAFFGQGTRLTVV.

This chain connects TRBV10-2 to TRBJ1-5, with TRBD1 as a possible D gene (5 bases). The CDR3 covers 15 residues. Per the germline V gene, CDR1 is WSHSY and CDR2 is SAAADI. Trimming cost V 0 bases and J 10 bases, with 16 bases left between them. In nucleotides, the CDR3 is TGCGCCAGCAGTGAGTCTTTGGCACCCGGGGGACCCCAGCATTTT. This codes for CASSESLAPGGPQHF.

The chain is built from TRBV2 and TRBJ1-4; D might be TRBD1 (6 bases). Trimming stripped 4 bases from V and 5 bases from J, with 8 bases between. The CDR3 totals 13 residues. CDR1 SNHLY and CDR2 FYNNEI come from the germline V gene. CDR3 region: CASSGTVNEKLFF. The CDR3 bases are TGTGCCAGCAGTGGGACAGTGAATGAAAAACTGTTTTTT. Combining the CDR3 with reference TRBV2 and TRBJ1-4 gives the whole variable domain EPEVTQTPSHQVTQMGQEVILRCVPISNHLYFYWYRQILGQKVEFLVSFYNNEISEKSEIFDDQFSVERPDGSNFTLKIRSTKLEDSAMYFCASSGTVNEKLFFGSGTQLSVL.

This clone was counted a few times. The rearrangement uses TRBV3-1 (or the pseudogene TRBV3-2) and TRBJ1-1; D call uncertain. The CDR3 has 12 amino acids. Germline values: CDR1 LGHDT, CDR2 YNNKEL (reference sequence). V dropped 2 bases and J dropped 4 bases, with 5 bases sitting between them. CDR3 protein: CASSQLATEAFF. The CDR3 nucleotides are TGTGCCAGCAGCCAACTGGCCACTGAAGCTTTCTTT.

The chain has TRBV12-5 and TRBJ2-1, with 12 bases that match TRBD2. CDR1 LGHNT and CDR2 FRNRAP come from the germline V gene. V was pared by 7 bases and J by 5 bases, with 6 bases of the junction left unmatched. CDR3 length: 15 amino acids. CDR3 sequence (DNA): TGTGCTAGTGCAGAGCGACTAGCGGGGGACAATGAGCAGTTCTTC. This codes for CASAERLAGDNEQFF.

The chain employs TRBV27 and TRBJ2-5, with D tentatively TRBD1 or TRBD2 (6 bases each). Germline V gene data show CDR1 as MNHEY and CDR2 as SMNVEV (reference sequence). This CDR3 contains 15 residues. V was shortened by 6 bases and J by 5 bases, with 19 bases between the two germline ends. The DNA for the CDR3 is TGTGCCAGCAGCTATAGCGGACGGGGGCGCGAGACCCAGTACTTC. Protein: CASSYSGRGRETQYF.

The chain carries TRBV5-1 and TRBJ1-1; D is ambiguous. CDR1 and CDR2 (germline): SGHRS, YFSETQ. There are 13 residues in the CDR3. Trimming removed 4 bases at V and 2 bases at J, with 9 bases between. The CDR3 nucleotides read TGCGCCAGCAGCGTAGACGGAAACACTGAAGCTTTCTTT. It codes for CASSVDGNTEAFF.